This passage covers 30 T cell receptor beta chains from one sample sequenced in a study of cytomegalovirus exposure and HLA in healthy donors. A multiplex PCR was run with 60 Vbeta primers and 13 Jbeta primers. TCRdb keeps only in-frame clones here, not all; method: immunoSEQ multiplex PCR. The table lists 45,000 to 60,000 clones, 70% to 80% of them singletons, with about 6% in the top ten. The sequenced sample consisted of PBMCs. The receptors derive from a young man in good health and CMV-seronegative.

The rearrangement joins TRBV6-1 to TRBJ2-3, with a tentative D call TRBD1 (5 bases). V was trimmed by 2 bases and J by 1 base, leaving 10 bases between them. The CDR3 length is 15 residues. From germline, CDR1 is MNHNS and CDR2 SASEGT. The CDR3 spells CASSEPGFGTDTQYF. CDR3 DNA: TGTGCCAGCAGTGAACCAGGGTTCGGCACAGATACGCAGTATTTT.

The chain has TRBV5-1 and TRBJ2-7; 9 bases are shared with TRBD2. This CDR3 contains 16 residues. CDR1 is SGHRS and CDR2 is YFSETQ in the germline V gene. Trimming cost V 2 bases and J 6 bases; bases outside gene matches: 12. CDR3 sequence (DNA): TGCGCCAGCAGCTTCAATCTAGCGGGACAACCAAGCGAGCAGTACTTC. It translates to CASSFNLAGQPSEQYF.

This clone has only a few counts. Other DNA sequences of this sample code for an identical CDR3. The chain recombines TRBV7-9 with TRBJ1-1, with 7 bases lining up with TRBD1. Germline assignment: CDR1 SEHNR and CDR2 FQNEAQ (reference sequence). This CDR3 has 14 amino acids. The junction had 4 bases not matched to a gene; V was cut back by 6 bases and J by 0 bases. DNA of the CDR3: TGTGCCAGCAGTAGGACAGGAGTGAACACTGAAGCTTTCTTT. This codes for CASSRTGVNTEAFF. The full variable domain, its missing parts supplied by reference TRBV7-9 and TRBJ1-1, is DTGVSQNPRHKITKRGQNVTFRCDPISEHNRLYWYRQTLGQGPEFLTYFQNEAQLEKSRLLSDRFSAERPKGSFSTLEIQRTEQGDSAMYLCASSRTGVNTEAFFGQGTRLTVV.

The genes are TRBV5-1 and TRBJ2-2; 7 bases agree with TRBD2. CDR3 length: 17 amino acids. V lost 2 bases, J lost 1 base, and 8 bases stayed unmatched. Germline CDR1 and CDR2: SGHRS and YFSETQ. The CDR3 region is CASSFVLGGRNTGELFF. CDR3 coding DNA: TGCGCCAGCAGCTTTGTTTTGGGAGGGCGGAACACCGGGGAGCTGTTTTTT.

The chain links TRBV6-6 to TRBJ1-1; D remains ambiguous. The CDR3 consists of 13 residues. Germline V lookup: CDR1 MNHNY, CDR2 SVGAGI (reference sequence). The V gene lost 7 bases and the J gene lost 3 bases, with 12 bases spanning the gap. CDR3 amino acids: CASKESSDTEAFF. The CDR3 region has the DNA TGTGCCAGCAAAGAGTCATCGGACACTGAAGCTTTCTTT.

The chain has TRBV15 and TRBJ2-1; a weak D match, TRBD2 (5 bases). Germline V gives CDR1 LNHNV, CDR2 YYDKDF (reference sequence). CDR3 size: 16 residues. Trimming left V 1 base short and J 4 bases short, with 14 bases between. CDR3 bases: TGTGCCACCAGCAGAGCGGGGTCGGAGCCATACAATGAGCAGTTCTTC. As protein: CATSRAGSEPYNEQFF.

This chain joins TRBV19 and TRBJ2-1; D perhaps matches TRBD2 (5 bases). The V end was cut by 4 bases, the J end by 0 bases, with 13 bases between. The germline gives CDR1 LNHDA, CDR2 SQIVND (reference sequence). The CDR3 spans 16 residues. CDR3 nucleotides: TGTGCCAGTAGTACAAGCGGAGCTATCTCCTACAATGAGCAGTTCTTC. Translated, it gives CASSTSGAISYNEQFF.

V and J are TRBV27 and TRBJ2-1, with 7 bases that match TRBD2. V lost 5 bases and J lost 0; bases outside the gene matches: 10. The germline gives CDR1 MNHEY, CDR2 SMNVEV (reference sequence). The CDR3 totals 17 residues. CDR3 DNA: TGTGCCAGCAGTCCCCACGTCCCGGGAGGCTCCTACAATGAGCAGTTCTTC. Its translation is CASSPHVPGGSYNEQFF.

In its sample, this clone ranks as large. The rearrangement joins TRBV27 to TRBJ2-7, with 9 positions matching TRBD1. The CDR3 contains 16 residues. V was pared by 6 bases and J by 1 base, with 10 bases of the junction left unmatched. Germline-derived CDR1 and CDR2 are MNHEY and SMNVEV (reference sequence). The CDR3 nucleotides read TGTGCCAGCAGCGGATACAGGGGGCTGGATTCCTACGAGCAGTACTTC. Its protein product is CASSGYRGLDSYEQYF.

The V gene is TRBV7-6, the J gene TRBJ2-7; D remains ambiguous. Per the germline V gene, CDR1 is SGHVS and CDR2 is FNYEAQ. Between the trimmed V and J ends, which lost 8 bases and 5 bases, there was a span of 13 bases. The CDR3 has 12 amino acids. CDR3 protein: CASGRLFDEQYF. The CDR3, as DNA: TGTGCCAGCGGCCGACTTTTTGACGAGCAGTACTTC.

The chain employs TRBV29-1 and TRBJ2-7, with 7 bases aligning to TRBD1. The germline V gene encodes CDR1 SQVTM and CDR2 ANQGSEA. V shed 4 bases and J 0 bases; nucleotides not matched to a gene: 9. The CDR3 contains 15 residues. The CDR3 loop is CSVVPRGQHSYEQYF. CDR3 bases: TGCAGCGTTGTACCCCGGGGACAGCACTCCTACGAGCAGTACTTC.

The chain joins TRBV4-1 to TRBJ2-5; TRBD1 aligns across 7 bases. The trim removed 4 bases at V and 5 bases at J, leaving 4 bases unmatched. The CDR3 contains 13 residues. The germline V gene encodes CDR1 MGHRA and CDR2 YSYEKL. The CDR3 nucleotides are TGCGCCAGCAGCCGCTTCAGGGGGGAGACCCAGTACTTC. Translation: CASSRFRGETQYF.

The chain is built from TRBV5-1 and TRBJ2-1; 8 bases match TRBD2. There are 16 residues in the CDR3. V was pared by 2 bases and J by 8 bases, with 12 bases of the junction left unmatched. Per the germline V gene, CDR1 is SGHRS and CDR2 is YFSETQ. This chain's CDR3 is CASSFGSGIEWDEQFF. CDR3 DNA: TGCGCCAGCAGCTTCGGTAGCGGGATAGAATGGGATGAGCAGTTCTTC.

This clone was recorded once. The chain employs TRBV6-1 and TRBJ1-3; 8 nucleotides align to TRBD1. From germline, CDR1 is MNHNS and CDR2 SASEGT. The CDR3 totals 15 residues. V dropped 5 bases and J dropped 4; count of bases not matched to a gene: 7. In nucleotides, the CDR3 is TGTGCCAGCAGTTCACAGGGGGTCGAGGGAAACACCATATATTTT. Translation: CASSSQGVEGNTIYF.

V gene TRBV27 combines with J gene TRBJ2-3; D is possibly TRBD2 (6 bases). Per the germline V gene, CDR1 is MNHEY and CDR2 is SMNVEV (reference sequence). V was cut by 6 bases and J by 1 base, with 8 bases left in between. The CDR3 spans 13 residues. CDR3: CASRRRGTDTQYF. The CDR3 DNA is TGTGCCAGCAGGAGGAGGGGCACAGATACGCAGTATTTT.

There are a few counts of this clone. CDR3 sequence reads: CASSAPGTSGNLFF. CDR3 sequence (DNA): TGTGCCAGCAGTGCCCCCGGGACTAGCGGGAATCTGTTTTTT. J is TRBJ2-2 and V is TRBV2; TRBD2 agrees at 13 bases. Germline V gene lookup returns CDR1 SNHLY and CDR2 FYNNEI. The junction had 7 bases not matched to a gene; V was cut back by 4 bases and J by 14 bases. CDR3 length equals 14 residues.

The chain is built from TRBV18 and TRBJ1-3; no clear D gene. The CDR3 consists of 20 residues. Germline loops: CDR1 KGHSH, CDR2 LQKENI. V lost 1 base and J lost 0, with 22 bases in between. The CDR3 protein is CASSPLFTAVKIGSGNTIYF. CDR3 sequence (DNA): TGTGCCAGCTCACCACTCTTCACAGCAGTTAAAATCGGCTCTGGAAACACCATATATTTT.

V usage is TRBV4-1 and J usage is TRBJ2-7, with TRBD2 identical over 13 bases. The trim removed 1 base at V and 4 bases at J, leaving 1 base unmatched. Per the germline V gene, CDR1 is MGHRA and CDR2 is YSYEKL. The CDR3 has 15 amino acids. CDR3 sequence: CASSQGLAGGYEQYF. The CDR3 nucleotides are TGCGCCAGCAGCCAAGGACTAGCGGGAGGTTACGAGCAGTACTTC.

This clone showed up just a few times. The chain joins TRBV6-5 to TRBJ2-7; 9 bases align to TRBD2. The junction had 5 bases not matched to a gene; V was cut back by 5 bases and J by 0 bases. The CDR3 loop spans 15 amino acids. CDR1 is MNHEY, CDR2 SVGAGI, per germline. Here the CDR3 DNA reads TGTGCCAGCAGTCCGCATAGCGGGAGCTCCTACGAGCAGTACTTC. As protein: CASSPHSGSSYEQYF.

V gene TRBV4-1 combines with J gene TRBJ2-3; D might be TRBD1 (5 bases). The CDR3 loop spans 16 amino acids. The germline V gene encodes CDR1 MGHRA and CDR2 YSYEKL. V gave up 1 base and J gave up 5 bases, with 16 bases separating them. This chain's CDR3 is CASSQVGQFVKDTQYF. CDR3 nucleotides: TGCGCCAGCAGCCAAGTGGGGCAGTTTGTGAAAGATACGCAGTATTTT.

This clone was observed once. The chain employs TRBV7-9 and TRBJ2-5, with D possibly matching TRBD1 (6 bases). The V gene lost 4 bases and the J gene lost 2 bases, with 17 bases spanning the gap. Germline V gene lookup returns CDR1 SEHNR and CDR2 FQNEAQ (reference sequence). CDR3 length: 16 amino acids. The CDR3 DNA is TGTGCCAGCAGCTCCCCGGGGTTAAGGGGGCAAGAGACCCAGTACTTC. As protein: CASSSPGLRGQETQYF.

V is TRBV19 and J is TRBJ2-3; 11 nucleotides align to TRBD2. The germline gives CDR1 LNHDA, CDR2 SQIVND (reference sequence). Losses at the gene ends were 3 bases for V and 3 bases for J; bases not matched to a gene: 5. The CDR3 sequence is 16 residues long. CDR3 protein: CASSIGTSGSTDTQYF. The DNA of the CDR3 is TGTGCCAGTAGTATCGGGACTAGCGGTTCGACAGATACGCAGTATTTT.

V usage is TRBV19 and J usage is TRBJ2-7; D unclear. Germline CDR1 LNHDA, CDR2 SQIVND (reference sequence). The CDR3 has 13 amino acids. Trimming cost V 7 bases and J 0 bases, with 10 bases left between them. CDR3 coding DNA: TGTGCCAGTATGTCGGAGACCTCCTACGAGCAGTACTTC. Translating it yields CASMSETSYEQYF. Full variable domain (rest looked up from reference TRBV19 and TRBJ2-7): DGGITQSPKYLFRKEGQNVTLSCEQNLNHDAMYWYRQDPGQGLRLIYYSQIVNDFQKGDIAEGYSVSREKKESFPLTVTSAQKNPTAFYLCASMSETSYEQYFGPGTRLTVT.

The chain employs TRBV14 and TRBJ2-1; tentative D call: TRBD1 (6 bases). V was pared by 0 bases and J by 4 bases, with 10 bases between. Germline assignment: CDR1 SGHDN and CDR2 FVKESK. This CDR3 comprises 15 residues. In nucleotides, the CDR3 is TGTGCCAGCAGCCAAGACAGGGGCTCTTACAATGAGCAGTTCTTC. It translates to CASSQDRGSYNEQFF.

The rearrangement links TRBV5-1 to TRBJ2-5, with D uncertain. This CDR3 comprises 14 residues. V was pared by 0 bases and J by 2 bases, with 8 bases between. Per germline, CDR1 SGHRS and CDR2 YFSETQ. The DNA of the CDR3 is TGCGCCAGCAGCTTGGGGCGGCAACAAGAGACCCAGTACTTC. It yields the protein CASSLGRQQETQYF.

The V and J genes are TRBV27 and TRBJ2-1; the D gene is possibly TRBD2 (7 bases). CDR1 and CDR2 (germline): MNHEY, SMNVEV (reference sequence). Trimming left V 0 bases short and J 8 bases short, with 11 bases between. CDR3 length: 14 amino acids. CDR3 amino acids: CASSLSTGRDEQFF. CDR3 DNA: TGTGCCAGCAGTTTATCAACAGGGAGGGATGAGCAGTTCTTC.

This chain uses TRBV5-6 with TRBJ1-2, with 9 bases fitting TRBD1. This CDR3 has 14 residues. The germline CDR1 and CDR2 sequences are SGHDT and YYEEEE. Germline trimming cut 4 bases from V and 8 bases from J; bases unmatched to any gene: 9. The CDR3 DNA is TGTGCCAGCAGCACCGGGACAGGGTTTGGCGGCTACACCTTC. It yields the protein CASSTGTGFGGYTF. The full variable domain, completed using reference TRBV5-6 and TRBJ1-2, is DAGVTQSPTHLIKTRGQQVTLRCSPKSGHDTVSWYQQALGQGPQFIFQYYEEEERQRGNFPDRFSGHQFPNYSSELNVNALLLGDSALYLCASSTGTGFGGYTFGSGTRLTVV.

This CDR3 is CASSVLLAGNTGELFF. CDR3 DNA: TGTGCCAGCAGCGTATTGTTAGCGGGAAACACCGGGGAGCTGTTTTTT. This chain joins TRBV9 and TRBJ2-2, with 8 bases aligning to TRBD2. This CDR3 contains 16 residues. J lost 2 bases, V lost 1 base, and 4 bases had no gene match. In germline, CDR1 is SGDLS, CDR2 YYNGEE.

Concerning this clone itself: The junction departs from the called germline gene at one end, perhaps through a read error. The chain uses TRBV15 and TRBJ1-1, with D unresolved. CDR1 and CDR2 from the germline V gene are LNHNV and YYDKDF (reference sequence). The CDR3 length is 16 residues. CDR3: CVTSRGGLNEHTEAFF. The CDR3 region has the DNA TGTGTCACCAGCAGAGGAGGACTTAATGAACACACTGAAGCTTTCTTT.

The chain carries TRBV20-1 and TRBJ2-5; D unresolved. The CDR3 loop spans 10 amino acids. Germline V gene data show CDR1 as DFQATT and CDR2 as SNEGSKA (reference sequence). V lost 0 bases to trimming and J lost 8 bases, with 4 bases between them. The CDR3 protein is CSARDLTQYF. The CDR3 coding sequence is TGCAGTGCTAGAGATTTAACCCAGTACTTC.